This entry lists 28 T cell receptor beta chains sequenced from one sample in a study of CD8 T cells in Susac syndrome (dated by TCRdb to the late 2010s). Library generation was performed with the immunoSEQ multiplex PCR assay. RNA was extracted using the RNeasy kit, and about 0.5 to 1 ug of the RNA was reverse transcribed with random hexamers. TCRdb itself trimmed the public reads at Q25 with fastp, ran MiXCR and retained productive beta chains. Rows with a matching CDR3 protein are joined into one entry that keeps the most common DNA and genes. Across this sample there are some 260,000 distinct CDR3 sequences, with about 93% seen only once. The biggest ten clones account for around 0.067% of the sample. The sample consisted of CD4+ T cells from PBMCs. These TCRs come from a human donor with multiple sclerosis.

V gene TRBV15 combines with J gene TRBJ1-1; D may be TRBD1 (5 bases). Per the germline V gene, CDR1 is LNHNV and CDR2 is YYDKDF (reference sequence). Trimming pared 0 bases from V and 5 bases from J, leaving 13 bases between. The CDR3 has 15 residues. The CDR3 bases are TGTGCCACCAGCAGAGATCTGTCAGGGCTGACTGAAGCTTTCTTT. This translates into CATSRDLSGLTEAFF.

The CDR3 bases are TGCGCCAGCAGCCAAGATGGACTTGGGAGAGAAAAACTGTTTTTT. Its translation: CASSQDGLGREKLFF. This rearrangement joins TRBV4-1 to TRBJ1-4, with D hard to call. Germline V gives CDR1 MGHRA, CDR2 YSYEKL. The CDR3 spans 15 residues. Trimming removed 0 bases from V and 8 bases from J, with 13 bases in between.

This chain connects TRBV15 to TRBJ1-2; D is uncertain. The V end was cut by 0 bases, the J end by 7 bases, with 9 bases between. Germline assignment: CDR1 LNHNV and CDR2 YYDKDF (reference sequence). The CDR3 spans 13 residues. CDR3 coding DNA: TGTGCCACCAGCAGAGATAGAACGGTTGGCTACACCTTC. It translates to CATSRDRTVGYTF.

The J gene is TRBJ2-7, the V gene TRBV23-1, with no clear D. TRBV23-1 is annotated as an ORF whose role is uncertain. V was trimmed by 8 bases and J by 1 base, leaving 9 bases between them. This CDR3 contains 12 residues. Here the CDR3 reads CASAHGSYEQYV. The CDR3 region has the DNA TGCGCCAGCGCCCATGGATCCTACGAGCAGTACGTC.

The J gene is TRBJ2-3, the V gene TRBV3-1; TRBD1 matches 11 bases. The V segment lost 1 base and the J segment 6 bases; nucleotides outside the gene matches: 6. Germline-derived CDR1 and CDR2 are LGHDT and YNNKEL (reference sequence). This CDR3 is built from 16 residues. The CDR3 is CASSQVPGQGADTQYF. Here the CDR3 DNA reads TGTGCCAGCAGCCAAGTCCCCGGACAGGGGGCGGATACGCAGTATTTT.

This sequence joins TRBV6-5 and TRBJ1-1, with 12 bases fitting TRBD1. After removal of 5 bases from V and 10 bases from J, the junction contained 5 bases not matched to a gene. The CDR3 spans 13 residues. CDR1 is MNHEY and CDR2 is SVGAGI in the germline V gene. DNA of the CDR3: TGTGCCAGCAGTCCCGGGACAGGGGGCGCAGCTTTCTTT. The encoded protein is CASSPGTGGAAFF.

The gene calls are TRBV15 and TRBJ1-6, with D possibly TRBD1 on 5 matching bases. Germline CDR1 is LNHNV and CDR2 is YYDKDF (reference sequence). With 2 bases removed from V and 7 bases from J, the gap between germline ends came to 12 bases. The CDR3 has 15 residues. The DNA for the CDR3 is TGTGCCACCAGCAGATCTGGGGGGAGGAATTCACCCCTCCACTTT. It specifies CATSRSGGRNSPLHF.

The chain has TRBV20-1 and TRBJ1-5; TRBD1 matches 7 bases. Per the germline V gene, CDR1 is DFQATT and CDR2 is SNEGSKA (reference sequence). There are 13 residues in the CDR3. Losses at the gene ends were 5 bases for V and 6 bases for J; bases not matched to a gene: 7. CDR3 amino acids: CSASDRESQPQHF. DNA for the CDR3: TGCAGTGCTTCCGACAGGGAGAGTCAGCCCCAGCATTTT.

The chain joins TRBV15 to TRBJ1-2, with 9 bases that match TRBD1. V lost 1 base to trimming and J lost 1 base; unmatched junction nucleotides: 1. Germline V gene data show CDR1 as LNHNV and CDR2 as YYDKDF (reference sequence). This CDR3 spans 15 amino acids. The CDR3 loop reads CATSRGQGGNYGYTF. The CDR3 nucleotides read TGTGCCACCAGCAGAGGACAGGGGGGTAACTATGGCTACACCTTC.

This clonotype came up a few times. The CDR3: CASSVTGTNQPQHF. CDR3 coding DNA: TGTGCCAGCAGTGTTACCGGGACAAATCAGCCCCAGCATTTT. The J gene is TRBJ1-5, the V gene TRBV12-3 or TRBV12-4; D perhaps matches TRBD1 (6 bases). The V end was cut by 5 bases, the J end by 4 bases, with 12 bases between. The CDR3 is made up of 14 amino acids.

The chain couples TRBV6-6 to TRBJ2-5; possibly TRBD2 for D (6 bases). The CDR3 spans 15 residues. Looked up from germline, CDR1 is MNHNY and CDR2 is SVGAGI (reference sequence). Trimming removed 6 bases at V and 1 base at J, with 15 bases between. The CDR3 DNA follows: TGTGCCAGCAGAAAGGACTACGGGGGCCAAGAGACCCAGTACTTC. As protein: CASRKDYGGQETQYF.

The chain couples TRBV5-6 to TRBJ1-1; D remains ambiguous. Germline CDR1 SGHDT, CDR2 YYEEEE. This CDR3 comprises 15 residues. Trimming cost V 4 bases and J 1 base, with 14 bases left between them. This chain's CDR3 is CASSLGRQRNTEAFF. The CDR3 DNA follows: TGTGCCAGCAGCCTCGGAAGGCAGAGGAACACTGAAGCTTTCTTT.

The chain joins TRBV29-1 to TRBJ2-5, with D unresolved. CDR1 is SQVTM and CDR2 is ANQGSEA in the germline V gene. With 5 bases removed from V and 1 base from J, the gap between germline ends came to 8 bases. The CDR3 consists of 12 residues. The CDR3 region is CSVSLAQETQYF. The CDR3 DNA follows: TGCAGCGTTAGTCTTGCCCAAGAGACCCAGTACTTC.

This clonotype was picked up one time. The V and J genes are TRBV7-9 and TRBJ2-5, with a tentative D call TRBD1 (5 bases). CDR1 is SEHNR, CDR2 FQNEAQ, per germline (reference sequence). Trimming pared 1 base from V and 1 base from J, leaving 22 bases between. The CDR3 runs to 19 residues. CDR3 nucleotide sequence: TGTGCCAGCAGCTTAGGGGGCAGAGGTTGGACGGAAATCCAAGAGACCCAGTACTTC. This sequence encodes CASSLGGRGWTEIQETQYF.

This sequence joins TRBV10-3 and TRBJ1-1; D is possibly TRBD1 (6 bases). V was trimmed by 7 bases and J by 6 bases, leaving 18 bases between them. The CDR3 has 14 residues. Per the germline V gene, CDR1 is ENHRY and CDR2 is SYGVKD. The CDR3 nucleotides are TGTGCCATCAACCACAACAGGGAAAGGGCTGAAGCTTTCTTT. This translates into CAINHNRERAEAFF.

This chain uses TRBV20-1 with TRBJ2-7; D tentatively fits TRBD1 or TRBD2 (5 bases each). Germline V gene lookup returns CDR1 DFQATT and CDR2 SNEGSKA (reference sequence). Trimming pared 3 bases from V and 4 bases from J, leaving 10 bases between. The CDR3 covers 12 residues. CDR3 nucleotides: TGCAGTGCTAGCGGGGACGGGTACGAGCAGTACTTC. Encoded protein: CSASGDGYEQYF.

This clonotype appeared once. CDR3 bases: TGCGCCAGCAGCCAAGTAAGTCGGCGGCGAGGGGCTAATGAAAAACTGTTTTTT. Translating gives CASSQVSRRRGANEKLFF. The chain has TRBV4-1 and TRBJ1-4; D is perhaps TRBD1 (5 bases). Per the germline V gene, CDR1 is MGHRA and CDR2 is YSYEKL. V shed 1 base and J shed 3 bases, with 18 bases lying between them. The CDR3 has 18 residues.

This clonotype has only a few counts. The chain links TRBV20-1 to TRBJ1-1; unclear D gene. Germline V lookup: CDR1 DFQATT, CDR2 SNEGSKA (reference sequence). Trimming pared 2 bases from V and 9 bases from J, leaving 19 bases between. CDR3 size: 14 residues. The CDR3 DNA sequence: TGCAGTGCTAGATTCGGTACAGAGATGCGGAAAGCTTTCTTT. This gives the protein CSARFGTEMRKAFF.

The chain joins TRBV5-1 to TRBJ2-5; TRBD2 matches at 13 bases. CDR3 size: 19 residues. Trimming took 3 bases from V and 2 from J; bases not matched to a gene: 13. Germline CDR1 reads SGHRS; CDR2 reads YFSETQ. The CDR3 loop reads CASSWGLAGTPTQQETQYF. The CDR3 region has the DNA TGCGCCAGCAGCTGGGGACTAGCGGGGACTCCTACCCAACAAGAGACCCAGTACTTC.

The chain couples TRBV6-1 to TRBJ2-3; no definite D call. This CDR3 is built from 14 residues. V was shortened by 5 bases and J by 6 bases, with 15 bases between the two germline ends. The germline CDR1 and CDR2 sequences are MNHNS and SASEGT. The DNA for the CDR3 is TGTGCCAGCAGTTCCCCCCCGAGTACGGATACGCAGTATTTT. Protein sequence: CASSSPPSTDTQYF.

This chain uses TRBV5-1 with TRBJ1-4; D not resolved. Per the germline V gene, CDR1 is SGHRS and CDR2 is YFSETQ. This CDR3 is 15 amino acids long. With 0 bases removed from V and 7 bases from J, the gap between germline ends came to 13 bases. CDR3 protein: CASSLEGTRSEKLFF. The CDR3 DNA follows: TGCGCCAGCAGCTTGGAGGGCACGAGGAGTGAAAAACTGTTTTTT.

V is TRBV5-1 and J is TRBJ1-1; 11 positions match TRBD1. The germline CDR1 and CDR2 sequences are SGHRS and YFSETQ. V was clipped by 5 bases and J by 1 base; unmatched bases: 7. The CDR3 has 16 amino acids. This CDR3 reads CASSFGTGGKNTEAFF. CDR3 DNA sequence: TGCGCCAGCAGTTTTGGGACAGGGGGTAAGAACACTGAAGCTTTCTTT. Looking up the rest from reference TRBV5-1 and TRBJ1-1 gives the full variable domain: KAGVTQTPRYLIKTRGQQVTLSCSPISGHRSVSWYQQTPGQGLQFLFEYFSETQRNKGNFPGRFSGRQFSNSRSEMNVSTLELGDSALYLCASSFGTGGKNTEAFFGQGTRLTVV.

The chain recombines TRBV28 with TRBJ1-4; D gene unclear. The CDR3 length is 17 residues. V was trimmed by 7 bases and J by 3 bases, leaving 21 bases between them. Germline values: CDR1 MDHEN, CDR2 SYDVKM. CDR3 bases: TGTGCCAGCACCGAAGTCAAAGGAATTAGGGCTAATGAAAAACTGTTTTTT. Its translation is CASTEVKGIRANEKLFF.

The chain carries TRBV20-1 and TRBJ2-5; a possible D gene is TRBD2 (7 bases). The CDR3 runs to 16 residues. Germline CDR1 is DFQATT and CDR2 is SNEGSKA (reference sequence). With 3 bases removed from V and 0 bases from J, the gap between germline ends came to 17 bases. This chain's CDR3 is CSARGAGAGDQETQYF. For the CDR3, the DNA is TGCAGTGCTAGGGGGGCCGGGGCGGGGGACCAAGAGACCCAGTACTTC.

This chain joins TRBV29-1 and TRBJ2-3; TRBD1 agrees at 7 bases. Germline CDR1 reads SQVTM; CDR2 reads ANQGSEA. The V and J ends lost 7 bases and 1 base, in that order; junction bases with no gene match: 8. The CDR3 consists of 14 residues. The CDR3: CSASTGVGTDTQYF. CDR3 DNA sequence: TGCAGCGCCTCCACAGGGGTGGGCACAGATACGCAGTATTTT.

The chain joins TRBV19 to TRBJ2-3; weak D call: TRBD1 (6 bases). From germline, CDR1 is LNHDA and CDR2 SQIVND (reference sequence). The CDR3 totals 14 residues. Trimming took 9 bases from V and 4 from J, leaving 17 bases between them. CDR3 sequence: CASSPTGRADTQYF. DNA of the CDR3: TGTGCCAGCAGCCCGACAGGCAGGGCAGATACGCAGTATTTT.

The V and J genes are TRBV5-1 and TRBJ1-1; unclear D gene. CDR3 length equals 15 residues. Germline lookup yields CDR1 SGHRS and CDR2 YFSETQ. V lost 2 bases and J lost 7, with 18 bases in between. The CDR3 bases are TGCGCCAGCAGCTTCTTGGACCCTCGGGTGGGTGAAGCTTTCTTT. It encodes CASSFLDPRVGEAFF.

The chain employs TRBV7-8 and TRBJ2-5; no clear D. The germline CDR1 and CDR2 sequences are SGHVS and FQNEAQ. This CDR3 has 16 amino acids. Trimming left V 0 bases short and J 5 bases short, with 16 bases between. The CDR3 DNA reads as TGTGCCAGCAGCTTAGCCCGGGTGGCGCGAGTGGAGACCCAGTACTTC. Translating gives CASSLARVARVETQYF.